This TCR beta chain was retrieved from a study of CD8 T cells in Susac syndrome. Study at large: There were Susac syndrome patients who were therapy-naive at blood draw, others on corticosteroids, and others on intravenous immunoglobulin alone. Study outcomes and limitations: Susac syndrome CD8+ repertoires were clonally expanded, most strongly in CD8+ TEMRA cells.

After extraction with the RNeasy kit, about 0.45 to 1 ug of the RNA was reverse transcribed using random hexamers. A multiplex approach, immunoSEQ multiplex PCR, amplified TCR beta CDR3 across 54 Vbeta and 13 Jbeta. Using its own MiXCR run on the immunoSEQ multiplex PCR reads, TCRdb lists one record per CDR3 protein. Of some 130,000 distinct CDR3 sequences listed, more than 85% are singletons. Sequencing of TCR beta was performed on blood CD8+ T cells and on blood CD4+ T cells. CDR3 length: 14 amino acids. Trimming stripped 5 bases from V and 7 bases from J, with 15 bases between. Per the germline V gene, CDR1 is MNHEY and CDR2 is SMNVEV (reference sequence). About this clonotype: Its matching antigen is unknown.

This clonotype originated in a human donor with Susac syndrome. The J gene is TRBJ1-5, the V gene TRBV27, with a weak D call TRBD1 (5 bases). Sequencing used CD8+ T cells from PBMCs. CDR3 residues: CASSVGGEGQPQHF. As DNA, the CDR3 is TGTGCCAGCAGTGTTGGGGGGGAGGGACAGCCCCAGCATTTT.